This is a list of T cell receptor beta chains from one sample in a study of blood T cells in healthy people across ages. TCRdb re-analysed the 5' RACE reads in MiXCR, keeping a single row per CDR3 protein. The table has 730,000 or so distinct CDR3 sequences, roughly 45% seen once; the top ten hold 20% to 25%. Material for sequencing was blood. The receptor set was obtained from a woman aged 60-75 years in good health. Each CDR3 is given with its conserved first and last residue. D genes are given only for firm matches. Clone size is given for some rows only: seen once, a few or many times, or a class if the clone is expanded.

j_call clone_size d_call v_call cdr3_length cdr3_nt cdr3_aa
TRBJ2-5 NA TRBD2 TRBV5-1 17 TGCGCCAGCAGCTTTTCCCTCAGCACGCGGGGGGTGGAGACCCAGTACTTC CASSFSLSTRGVETQYF
TRBJ1-2 few TRBD1 TRBV7-8 13 TGTGCCAGCAGCTTCGACAGGGACTATGGCTACACCTTC CASSFDRDYGYTF
TRBJ1-2 NA NA TRBV7-2 18 TGTGCCAGCAGCTTAGCATCTTTTATGGGAAACAGCTTCTATGGCTACACCTTC CASSLASFMGNSFYGYTF
TRBJ2-7 NA TRBD1 TRBV30 14 TGTGCCCGGAGTGGCGGGACAGGTTCCTACGAGCAGTACTTC CARSGGTGSYEQYF
TRBJ2-7 NA NA TRBV3-1 15 TGTGCCAGCAGCCGAAGGGCCTCGGGAGCCTACGAGCAGTACTTC CASSRRASGAYEQYF
TRBJ1-2 few TRBD1 TRBV2 14 TGTGCCAGCAGTGAATGGACAGGGGACTATGGCTACACCTTC CASSEWTGDYGYTF
TRBJ1-1 NA NA TRBV20-1 12 TGCAGTCATCGGGCCGCGACTCCTGAAGCTTTCTTT CSHRAATPEAFF
TRBJ2-7 NA NA TRBV27 15 TGTGCCAGCAGACAGGGTTTAAGGGAATCCTACGAGCAGTACTTC CASRQGLRESYEQYF
TRBJ2-1 few NA TRBV12-5 16 TGTGCTAGTGGTTTACGATTGAGCGACTCCTACAATGAGCAGTTCTTC CASGLRLSDSYNEQFF
TRBJ2-3 few NA TRBV5-1 14 TGCGCCAGCAGCTTGTGGCAGGGATTAGATACGCAGTATTTT CASSLWQGLDTQYF
TRBJ2-1 NA TRBD1 TRBV6-2/TRBV6-3 18 TGTGCCAGCAACCACCGTACAGGGGCCCTAAGCTCCTACAATGAGCAGTTCTTC CASNHRTGALSSYNEQFF
TRBJ2-3 few NA TRBV6-2/TRBV6-3 13 TGTGCCAGCAGTGATGGGACTTTCGGGACGCAGTATTTT CASSDGTFGTQYF
TRBJ1-5 few NA TRBV4-2 18 TGTGCCAGCAGCCAAGATGATTTTAGGGCCCGGGGCAATCAGCCCCAGCATTTT CASSQDDFRARGNQPQHF
TRBJ1-6 NA TRBD1 TRBV28 14 TGTGCCAGCAGCCCGGGACAGGGACTTAGCTCCCTCCACTTT CASSPGQGLSSLHF
TRBJ2-6 few TRBD1 TRBV20-1 16 TGCAGTGCTAGGCCTTCAGGGGGCTCTGGGGCCAACGTCCTGACTTTC CSARPSGGSGANVLTF
TRBJ2-1 few NA TRBV4-3 16 TGCGCCAGCAGCCAAGTCTTGGATCACTCCTACAATGAGCAGTTCTTC CASSQVLDHSYNEQFF
TRBJ1-2 many NA TRBV20-1 14 TGCAGTGCTAGAGTACCGGGATCGCGCTATGGCTACACCTTC CSARVPGSRYGYTF
TRBJ2-3 NA NA TRBV12-3/TRBV12-4 12 TGTGCCAGCAGAGCCCCAACAGATACGCAGTATTTT CASRAPTDTQYF
TRBJ2-1 NA TRBD2 TRBV5-1 18 TGCGCCAGCAGCTTGGCGTCGTCTAGCGGGAGCTCCTACAATGAGAAGTTCTTC CASSLASSSGSSYNEKFF
TRBJ2-3 NA NA TRBV29-1 13 TGCAGCGTTGCAGGACGTGACCCAGATACGCAGTATTTT CSVAGRDPDTQYF
TRBJ1-1 NA NA TRBV10-3 15 TGTGCCATCAGTGAGTCTGTGGGGAGGAACACTGAAGCTTTCTTT CAISESVGRNTEAFF
TRBJ2-7 NA TRBD2 TRBV5-6 19 TGTGCCAGCAGCCCCAGAACAACCGGGACTAGCGGGGTGTACTACGAGCAGTACTTC CASSPRTTGTSGVYYEQYF
TRBJ2-3 NA NA TRBV9 14 TGTGCCAGCAGTTTTGCAAGGGGGACAGATACGCAGTATTTT CASSFARGTDTQYF
TRBJ2-5 NA TRBD2 TRBV6-1 21 TGTGCCAGCAGCCCCCCGACTAGCGTTCGGGTTCAGGTGGCCCATCAAGAGACCCAGTACTTC CASSPPTSVRVQVAHQETQYF
TRBJ2-7 NA NA TRBV6-6 13 TGTACCAGCAGTTACCCACAGCGCTACGAGCAGTACTTC CTSSYPQRYEQYF
TRBJ2-7 NA NA TRBV5-1 14 TGCGCCAGCAGCCTACGATGGGCGACCTACGAGCAGTACTTC CASSLRWATYEQYF
TRBJ2-3 NA TRBD2 TRBV18 16 TGTGCCAGCTCACCACCGTCGGGAGCGGGGACAGATACGCAGTATTTT CASSPPSGAGTDTQYF
TRBJ2-1 NA NA TRBV7-2 12 TGTGCCAGCAGCGATCCCCGGGATGAGCAGTTCTTC CASSDPRDEQFF
TRBJ2-7 NA NA TRBV7-3 15 TGTGCCAGCAGCTTAAACGGGCAGGGGGGGAACGAGCAGTACTTC CASSLNGQGGNEQYF
TRBJ2-1 many TRBD2 TRBV5-6 15 TGTGCCAGCAGCTTGGCCGGGGGGGCTAACAATGAGCAGTTCTTC CASSLAGGANNEQFF
TRBJ2-1 NA NA TRBV3-1 15 TGTGCCAGCAGCCCCCGGGACAACAATTACAATGAGCAGTTCTTC CASSPRDNNYNEQFF
TRBJ2-7 many NA TRBV7-2 15 TGTGCCAGCAGCTTAGTGGAGGAAAGCTCCTACGAGCAGTACTTC CASSLVEESSYEQYF
TRBJ2-7 NA TRBD2 TRBV20-1 14 TGCAGTCCAATTGTAGGCGGGAGGGCTGGCGAGCAGTACTTC CSPIVGGRAGEQYF
TRBJ2-7 NA NA TRBV3-1 13 TGTGCCAGCAGCTCCCGCGAGGGCTACGAGCAGTACTTC CASSSREGYEQYF
TRBJ2-1 many NA TRBV7-9 19 TGTGCCAGCAGCTTATCCATCCCCGGGACCCCAATCTCCTACAATGAGCAGTTCTTC CASSLSIPGTPISYNEQFF
TRBJ2-2 NA NA TRBV12-1 19 TGTGCCAGCAGCTTCCTGCCGGATGGTTACAGGCGATTTTCTGGGGAGCTGTTTTTT CASSFLPDGYRRFSGELFF
TRBJ1-5 NA TRBD1 TRBV20-1 13 TGCAGTGCCAATTCAGGGGGCGATCAGCCCCAGCATTTT CSANSGGDQPQHF
TRBJ2-1 many TRBD2 TRBV7-6 16 TGTGCCAGCAGCCCAGAAGCGGGGGTCTTTTACAATGAGCAGTTCTTC CASSPEAGVFYNEQFF
TRBJ2-1 NA TRBD2 TRBV7-2 18 TGTGCCAGCAGACGCCTCCAACTAGCGGAACAGTTATACAATGAGCAGTTCTTC CASRRLQLAEQLYNEQFF
TRBJ2-1 NA NA TRBV10-1 14 TGCGCCAGCTCATACGAGGGGGGTACGGATGAGCAGTTCTTC CASSYEGGTDEQFF
TRBJ2-5 few NA TRBV2 13 TGTGCCGTTCACCGGTCTATAGGAGAGACCCAGTACTTC CAVHRSIGETQYF
TRBJ2-7 NA NA TRBV7-2 13 TGTGCCAGCAGCTCGGCGGGACTGGGCGAGCAGTACTTC CASSSAGLGEQYF
TRBJ2-2 NA NA TRBV20-1 14 TGCAGTGCAAGGACCGCCGGCGGGAACGGGGAGCTGTTTTTT CSARTAGGNGELFF
TRBJ2-7 few NA TRBV18 14 TGTGCCAGCTCACCCCCGGGTCTGAGAGACGAGCAGTACTTC CASSPPGLRDEQYF
TRBJ1-1 NA NA TRBV7-2 15 TGTGCCAGCAGCTTAGGTGGGGGCTTTAACACTGAAGCTTTCTTT CASSLGGGFNTEAFF